The sequence of this TCR beta chain was determined in a study of blood T cell repertoires in COVID-19. Repertoires were generated with immunoSEQ multiplex PCR, while TCRdb's copy carries only in-frame clones and drops some. The data contain some 120,000 clones, over 60% of them singletons. The CDR3 loop spans 14 amino acids. Trimming pared 4 bases from V and 0 bases from J, leaving 5 bases between. Germline assignment: CDR1 SGHRS and CDR2 YFSETQ. This sequence originates from a human donor in a cohort sampled during active COVID-19. Sequencing input: peripheral blood. V and J are TRBV5-1 and TRBJ2-6; unclear D gene. This chain's CDR3 is CASSRDSGANVLTF. In DNA, the CDR3 is TGCGCCAGCAGCCGAGACTCTGGGGCCAACGTCCTGACTTTC.